The subject of this entry is one T cell receptor beta chain. Its target is unknown. The data were taken from a study of shared clonotypes between healthy human individuals. Points from the study as a whole: Sampling was confined to blood; repertoires within tissues likely differ.

Researchers ran the assay at a deep level. Around 30,000 T cell genomes (about 0.2 ug DNA) went into each sorted-subset replicate. Using immunoSEQ multiplex PCR, the repertoire was profiled, and TCRdb retains in-frame clones only, with some absent. The repertoire has about 2.4 million clones, roughly 93% of them found once; the top ten carry approximately 0.36%. CDR1 and CDR2 from the germline V gene are MNHEY and SMNVEV (reference sequence). V lost 6 bases, J lost 9 bases, and 21 bases lay in between. There are 15 residues in the CDR3. The clonotype comes from a young man in good health. Some clones in this sample may be carry-over from other donors' samples. The J gene is TRBJ2-1, the V gene TRBV27; possibly TRBD2 for D (6 bases). The sequenced sample consisted of naive CD4+ T cells from PBMCs. Noted subset: CD45RA+ positively selected. For the CDR3, the DNA is TGTGCCAGCAGACCTGGTGGCGGGACCTATCCTGAGCAGTTCTTC. Amino acids: CASRPGGGTYPEQFF.